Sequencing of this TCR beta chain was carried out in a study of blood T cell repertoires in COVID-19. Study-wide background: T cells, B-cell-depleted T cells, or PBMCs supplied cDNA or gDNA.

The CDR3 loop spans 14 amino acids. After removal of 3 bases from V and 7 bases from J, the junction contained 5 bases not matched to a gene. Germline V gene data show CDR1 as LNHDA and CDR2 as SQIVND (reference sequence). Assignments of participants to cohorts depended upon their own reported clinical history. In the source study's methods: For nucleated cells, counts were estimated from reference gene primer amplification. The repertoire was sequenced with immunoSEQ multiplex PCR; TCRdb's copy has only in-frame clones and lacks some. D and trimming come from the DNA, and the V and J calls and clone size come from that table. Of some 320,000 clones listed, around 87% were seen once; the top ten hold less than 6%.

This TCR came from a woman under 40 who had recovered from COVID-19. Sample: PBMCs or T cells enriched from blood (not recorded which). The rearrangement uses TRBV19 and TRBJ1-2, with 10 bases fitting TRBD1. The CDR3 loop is CASSIGDRGGGYTF. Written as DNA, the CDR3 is TGTGCCAGTAGTATTGGGGACAGGGGAGGTGGCTACACCTTC.